The 9 T cell receptor beta chains given below trace back to one sample, sequenced in a study of blood T cell repertoires in COVID-19. Sequenced by immunoSEQ multiplex PCR; TCRdb stores in-frame clones only, minus some. The repertoire holds tens of thousands of clones, with around 77% as singletons. What was sequenced was peripheral blood. These receptors were taken from a man between 65 and 85 years old with COVID-19, enrolled during active disease.

This rearrangement joins TRBV7-2 to TRBJ1-5; D possibly corresponds to TRBD1 (5 bases). Germline CDR1 is SGHTA and CDR2 is FQGNSA. The CDR3 contains 14 residues. The V and J ends lost 2 bases and 6 bases respectively, with 11 bases between them. CDR3 in amino acids: CASSLLSGRQPQHF. CDR3 coding DNA: TGTGCCAGCAGCTTATTGTCAGGGCGTCAGCCCCAGCATTTT. Using reference TRBV7-2 and TRBJ1-5 for the parts outside the CDR3, the full variable domain is GAGVSQSPSNKVTEKGKDVELRCDPISGHTALYWYRQSLGQGLEFLIYFQGNSAPDKSGLPSDRFSAERTGGSVSTLTIQRTQQEDSAVYLCASSLLSGRQPQHFGDGTRLSIL.

The V and J genes are TRBV7-9 and TRBJ1-4; the match to TRBD1 covers 8 bases. Germline-derived CDR1 and CDR2 are SEHNR and FQNEAQ (reference sequence). The CDR3 runs 13 residues. V shed 7 bases, J shed 4 bases, and the junction held 2 bases outside the gene matches. The CDR3 nucleotides are TGTGCCAGCACAGGGGGCGGTAATGAAAAACTGTTTTTT. This encodes CASTGGGNEKLFF.

This clone has more than one count but fewer than ten. This rearrangement joins TRBV4-2 to TRBJ2-2, with a weak D call TRBD2 (6 bases). Trimming removed 5 bases at V and 5 bases at J, with 15 bases between. The germline V gene encodes CDR1 LGHNA and CDR2 YNFKEQ. The CDR3 sequence is 15 residues long. The CDR3 protein is CASSSGQGGTGELFF. In DNA form, the CDR3 reads TGTGCCAGCAGCTCAGGGCAGGGAGGAACCGGGGAGCTGTTTTTT.

The rearrangement links TRBV10-3 to TRBJ2-7; maybe TRBD2 (6 bases). This CDR3 spans 16 amino acids. Germline V gene data show CDR1 as ENHRY and CDR2 as SYGVKD. V lost 3 bases and J lost 7, with 22 bases in between. As DNA, the CDR3 is TGTGCCATCAGTGATAGGGGACTCAGGTCAGCGAGAGAGCAGTACTTC. Its protein product is CAISDRGLRSAREQYF.

The V and J genes are TRBV24-1 and TRBJ2-3; 8 nucleotides match TRBD2. The CDR3 is 16 residues long. Germline V lookup: CDR1 KGHDR, CDR2 SFDVKD. The J segment lost 3 bases and the V segment lost 2 bases, leaving 6 bases of the junction unmatched. The CDR3 nucleotides are TGTGCCACCAGTGATTGGTCGAGCGGGAGTACAGATACGCAGTATTTT. Translated: CATSDWSSGSTDTQYF.

This sequence joins TRBV29-1 and TRBJ2-2; D unclear. The CDR3 totals 12 residues. V lost 1 base and J lost 6, with 6 bases in between. The germline V gene encodes CDR1 SQVTM and CDR2 ANQGSEA. The CDR3: CSVEVLPGELFF. CDR3 DNA: TGCAGCGTTGAAGTTCTCCCCGGGGAGCTGTTTTTT.

This chain connects TRBV2 to TRBJ1-5; TRBD1 aligns across 11 bases. This CDR3 contains 16 residues. With V trimmed by 2 bases and J by 7 bases, 7 bases remained unmatched. Germline CDR1 reads SNHLY; CDR2 reads FYNNEI. The CDR3 region is CASSENTGTGGQPQHF. CDR3 nucleotides: TGTGCCAGCAGTGAAAATACCGGGACAGGGGGACAGCCCCAGCATTTT.

J is TRBJ2-7 and V is TRBV7-2, with 8 bases matching TRBD1. The CDR3 has 15 amino acids. Germline V lookup: CDR1 SGHTA, CDR2 FQGNSA. Unmatched junction bases numbered 7, after V lost 5 bases and J lost 1 base. CDR3 region: CASSTRTGISYEQYF. The CDR3 coding sequence is TGTGCCAGCAGCACCCGGACAGGGATATCCTACGAGCAGTACTTC.

The chain is built from TRBV19 and TRBJ2-7; the match to TRBD1 covers 10 bases. CDR3 length: 13 amino acids. Germline lookup yields CDR1 LNHDA and CDR2 SQIVND (reference sequence). V lost 9 bases and J lost 1; bases outside the gene matches: 3. CDR3 nucleotide sequence: TGTGCCAGCGGGACAGGGGTATCCTACGAGCAGTACTTC. Translation gives CASGTGVSYEQYF. The entire variable domain, with the rest obtained from reference TRBV19 and TRBJ2-7, is as follows: DGGITQSPKYLFRKEGQNVTLSCEQNLNHDAMYWYRQDPGQGLRLIYYSQIVNDFQKGDIAEGYSVSREKKESFPLTVTSAQKNPTAFYLCASGTGVSYEQYFGPGTRLTVT.